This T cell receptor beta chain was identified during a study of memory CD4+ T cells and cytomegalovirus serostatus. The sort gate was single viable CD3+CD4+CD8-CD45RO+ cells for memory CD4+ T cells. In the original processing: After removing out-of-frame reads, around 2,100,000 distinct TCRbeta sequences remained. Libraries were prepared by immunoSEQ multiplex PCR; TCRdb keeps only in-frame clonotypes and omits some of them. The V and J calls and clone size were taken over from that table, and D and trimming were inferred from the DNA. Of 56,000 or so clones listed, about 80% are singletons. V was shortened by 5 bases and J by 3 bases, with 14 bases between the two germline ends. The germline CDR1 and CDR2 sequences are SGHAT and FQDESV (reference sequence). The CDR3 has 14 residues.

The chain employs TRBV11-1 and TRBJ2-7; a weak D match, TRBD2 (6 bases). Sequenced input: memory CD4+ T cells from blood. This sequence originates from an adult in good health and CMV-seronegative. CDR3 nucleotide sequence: TGTGCCAGCAGCCACGTGGGGAGGTACTACGAGCAGTACTTC. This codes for CASSHVGRYYEQYF.